This record looks at one TCR beta chain sequence and its context. Its antigen is not known. CDR3 length: 14 residues. V was pared by 4 bases and J by 1 base, with 10 bases between. Per the germline V gene, CDR1 is MNHNY and CDR2 is SVGAGI (reference sequence). The PCR was carried out with 60 Vbeta primers and 13 Jbeta primers. Method: immunoSEQ multiplex PCR; TCRdb's copy keeps in-frame clones and lacks some. This sample has more than 95,000 clones, with about three quarters found just once. This sample is part of a study of cytomegalovirus exposure and HLA in healthy donors. Findings and limits, study-wide: TCR beta sequences reportedly predicted most subjects' HLA-A and HLA-B alleles accurately. By a later analysis, the bulk of CMV-associated TCR beta chains appeared HLA-restricted.

The chain joins TRBV6-6 to TRBJ1-1, with D possibly TRBD1 on 6 matching bases. The origin of this receptor is a woman between 55 and 75 years old in good health and CMV-seropositive. What was sequenced was PBMCs. CDR3 loop: CASSSGQPNTEAFF. The CDR3 region has the DNA TGTGCCAGCAGTTCCGGACAGCCGAACACTGAAGCTTTCTTT.